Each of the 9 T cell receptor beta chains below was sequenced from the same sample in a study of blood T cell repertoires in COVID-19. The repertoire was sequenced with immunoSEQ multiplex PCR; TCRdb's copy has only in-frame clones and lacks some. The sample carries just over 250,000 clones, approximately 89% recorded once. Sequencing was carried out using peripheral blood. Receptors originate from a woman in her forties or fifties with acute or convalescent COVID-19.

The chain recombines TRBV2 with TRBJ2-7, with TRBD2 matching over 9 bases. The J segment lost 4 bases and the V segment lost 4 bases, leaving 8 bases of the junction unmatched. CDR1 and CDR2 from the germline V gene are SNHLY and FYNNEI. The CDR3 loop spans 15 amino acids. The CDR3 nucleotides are TGTGCCAGCAGTGGAGATAGCGGGAGTCAATACGAGCAGTACTTC. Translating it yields CASSGDSGSQYEQYF.

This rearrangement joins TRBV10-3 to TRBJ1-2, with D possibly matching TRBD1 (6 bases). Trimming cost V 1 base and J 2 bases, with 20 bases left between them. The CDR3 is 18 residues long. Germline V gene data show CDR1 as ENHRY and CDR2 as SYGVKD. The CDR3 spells CAISELDRSLGGNYGYTF. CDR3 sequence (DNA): TGTGCCATCAGTGAGTTGGACCGCTCCCTTGGGGGCAACTATGGCTACACCTTC.

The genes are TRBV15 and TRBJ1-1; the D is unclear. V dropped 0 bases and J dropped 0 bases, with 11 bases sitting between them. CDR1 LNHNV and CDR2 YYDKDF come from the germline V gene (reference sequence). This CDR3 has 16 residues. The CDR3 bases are TGTGCCACCAGCAGAGATTTATACAGAATGAACACTGAAGCTTTCTTT. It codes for CATSRDLYRMNTEAFF. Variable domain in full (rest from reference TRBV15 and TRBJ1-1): DAMVIQNPRYQVTQFGKPVTLSCSQTLNHNVMYWYQQKSSQAPKLLFHYYDKDFNNEADTPDNFQSRRPNTSFCFLDIRSPGLGDTAMYLCATSRDLYRMNTEAFFGQGTRLTVV.

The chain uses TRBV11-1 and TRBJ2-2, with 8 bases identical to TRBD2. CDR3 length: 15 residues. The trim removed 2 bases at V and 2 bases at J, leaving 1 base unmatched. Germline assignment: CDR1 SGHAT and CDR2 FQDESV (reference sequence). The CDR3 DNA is TGTGCCAGCAGCTTACGGGGGGGTAACACCGGGGAGCTGTTTTTT. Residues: CASSLRGGNTGELFF. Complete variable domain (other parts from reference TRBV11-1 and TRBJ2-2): EAEVAQSPRYKITEKSQAVAFWCDPISGHATLYWYRQILGQGPELLVQFQDESVVDDSQLPKDRFSAERLKGVDSTLKIQPAELGDSAMYLCASSLRGGNTGELFFGEGSRLTVL.

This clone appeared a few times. CDR3 sequence: CASSFLTSGRFIGTDTQYF. The CDR3, as DNA: TGTGCCAGCAGTTTCCTCACTAGCGGGAGGTTTATAGGGACAGATACGCAGTATTTT. The chain uses TRBV27 and TRBJ2-3, with TRBD2 identical over 12 bases. Per germline, CDR1 MNHEY and CDR2 SMNVEV (reference sequence). J lost 3 bases, V lost 3 bases, and 13 bases had no gene match. This CDR3 comprises 19 residues.

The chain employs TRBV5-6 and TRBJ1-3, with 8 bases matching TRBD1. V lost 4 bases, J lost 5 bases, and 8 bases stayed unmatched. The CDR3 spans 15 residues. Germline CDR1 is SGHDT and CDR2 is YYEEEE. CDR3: CASSHQDRDRNTIYF. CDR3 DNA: TGTGCCAGCAGCCACCAGGACAGGGATAGAAACACCATATATTTT.

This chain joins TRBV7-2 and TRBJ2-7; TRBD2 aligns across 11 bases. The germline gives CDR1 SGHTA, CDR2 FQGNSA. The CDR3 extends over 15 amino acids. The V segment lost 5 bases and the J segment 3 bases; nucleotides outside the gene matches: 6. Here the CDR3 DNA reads TGTGCCAGCAGCGCCGGGACTAGCGGAGGCTACGAGCAGTACTTC. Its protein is CASSAGTSGGYEQYF. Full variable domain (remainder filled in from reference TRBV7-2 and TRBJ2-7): GAGVSQSPSNKVTEKGKDVELRCDPISGHTALYWYRQSLGQGLEFLIYFQGNSAPDKSGLPSDRFSAERTGGSVSTLTIQRTQQEDSAVYLCASSAGTSGGYEQYFGPGTRLTVT.

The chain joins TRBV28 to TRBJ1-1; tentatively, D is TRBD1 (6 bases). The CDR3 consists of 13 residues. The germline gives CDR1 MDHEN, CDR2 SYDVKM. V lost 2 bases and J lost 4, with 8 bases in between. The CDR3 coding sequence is TGTGCCAGCAGTTTAAGGGGGGGCACTGAAGCTTTCTTT. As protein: CASSLRGGTEAFF.

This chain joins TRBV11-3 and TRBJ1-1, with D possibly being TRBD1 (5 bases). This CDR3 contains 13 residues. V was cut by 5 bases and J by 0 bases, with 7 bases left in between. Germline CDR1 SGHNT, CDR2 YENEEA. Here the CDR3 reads CASSQGLNTEAFF. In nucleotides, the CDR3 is TGTGCCAGCAGCCAGGGCTTGAACACTGAAGCTTTCTTT.